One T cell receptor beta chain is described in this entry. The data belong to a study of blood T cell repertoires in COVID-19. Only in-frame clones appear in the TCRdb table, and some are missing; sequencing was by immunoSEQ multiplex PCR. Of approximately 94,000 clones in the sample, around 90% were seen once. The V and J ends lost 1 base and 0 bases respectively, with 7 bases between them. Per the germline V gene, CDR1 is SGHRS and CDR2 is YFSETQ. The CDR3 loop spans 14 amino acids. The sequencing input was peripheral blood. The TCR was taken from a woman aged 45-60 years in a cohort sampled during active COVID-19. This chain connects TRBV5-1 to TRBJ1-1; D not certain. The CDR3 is CASSLTELNTEAFF. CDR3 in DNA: TGCGCCAGCAGCTTGACAGAATTGAACACTGAAGCTTTCTTT.